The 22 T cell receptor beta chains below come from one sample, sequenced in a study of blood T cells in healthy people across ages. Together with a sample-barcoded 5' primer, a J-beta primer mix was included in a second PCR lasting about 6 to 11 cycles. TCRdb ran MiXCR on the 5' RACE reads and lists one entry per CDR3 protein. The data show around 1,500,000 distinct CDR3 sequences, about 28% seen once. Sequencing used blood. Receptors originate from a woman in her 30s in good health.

Here the CDR3 reads CASASNEQFF. The CDR3 DNA reads TGTGCCAGCGCCTCCAATGAGCAGTTCTTC. The V call is TRBV7-9, the J call TRBJ2-1; D is unresolved. This CDR3 contains 10 residues. Germline values: CDR1 SEHNR, CDR2 FQNEAQ (reference sequence). The V end was cut by 8 bases, the J end by 6 bases, with 5 bases between.

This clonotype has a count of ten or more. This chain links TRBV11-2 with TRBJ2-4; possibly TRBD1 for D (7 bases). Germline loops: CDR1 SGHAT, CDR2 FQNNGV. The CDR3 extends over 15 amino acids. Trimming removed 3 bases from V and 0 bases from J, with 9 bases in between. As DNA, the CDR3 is TGTGCCAGCAGCTTCCAGGGGGGAGCCAAAAACATTCAGTACTTC. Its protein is CASSFQGGAKNIQYF.

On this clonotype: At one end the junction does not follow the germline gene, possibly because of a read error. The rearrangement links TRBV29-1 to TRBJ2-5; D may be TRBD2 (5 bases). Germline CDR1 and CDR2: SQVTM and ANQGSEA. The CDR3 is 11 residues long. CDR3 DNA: TGCACCGTTAGGACTGACGGGGCCCAGTACTTC. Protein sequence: CTVRTDGAQYF. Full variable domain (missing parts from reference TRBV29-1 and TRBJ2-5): SAVISQKPSRDICQRGTSLTIQCQVDSQVTMMFWYRQQPGQSLTLIATANQGSEATYESGFVIDKFPISRPNLTFSTLTVSNMSPEDSSIYLCTVRTDGAQYFGPGTRLLVL.

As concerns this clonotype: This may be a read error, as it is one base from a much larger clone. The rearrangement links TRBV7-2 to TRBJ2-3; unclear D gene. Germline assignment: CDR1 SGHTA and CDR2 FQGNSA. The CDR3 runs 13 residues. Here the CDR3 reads CASSEGILDTRYF. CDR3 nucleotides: TGTGCCAGCAGCGAAGGGATTCTGGATACGCGGTATTTT.

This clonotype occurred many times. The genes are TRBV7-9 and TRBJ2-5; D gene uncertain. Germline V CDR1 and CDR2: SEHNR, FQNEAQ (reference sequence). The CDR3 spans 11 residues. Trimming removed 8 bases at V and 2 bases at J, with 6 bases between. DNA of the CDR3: TGTGCCAGCGCCGGGCAAGAGACCCAGTACTTC. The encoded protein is CASAGQETQYF. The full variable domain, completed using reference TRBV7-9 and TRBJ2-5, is DTGVSQNPRHKITKRGQNVTFRCDPISEHNRLYWYRQTLGQGPEFLTYFQNEAQLEKSRLLSDRFSAERPKGSFSTLEIQRTEQGDSAMYLCASAGQETQYFGPGTRLLVL.

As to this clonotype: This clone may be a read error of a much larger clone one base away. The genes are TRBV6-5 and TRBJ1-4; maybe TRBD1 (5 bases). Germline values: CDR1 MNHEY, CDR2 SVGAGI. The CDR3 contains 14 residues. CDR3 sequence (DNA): TGTGCCAGCAGTTACTCGTTAGGGGATGAAAAACGGTTTTTT. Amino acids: CASSYSLGDEKRFF.

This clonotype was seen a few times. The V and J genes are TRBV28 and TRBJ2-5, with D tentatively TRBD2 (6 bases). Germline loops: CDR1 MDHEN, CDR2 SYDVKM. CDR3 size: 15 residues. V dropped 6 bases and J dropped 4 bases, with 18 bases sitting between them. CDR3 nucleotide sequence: TGTGCCAGCAGGACTAGAAGCGGGCGGGTAGAGACCCAGTACTTC. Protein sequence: CASRTRSGRVETQYF.

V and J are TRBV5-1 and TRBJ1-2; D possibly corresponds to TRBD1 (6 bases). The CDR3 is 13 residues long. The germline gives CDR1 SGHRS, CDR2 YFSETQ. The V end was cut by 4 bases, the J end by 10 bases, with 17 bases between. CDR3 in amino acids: CASSLRTARDYTF. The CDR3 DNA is TGCGCCAGCAGCCTCAGGACAGCACGGGACTACACCTTC.

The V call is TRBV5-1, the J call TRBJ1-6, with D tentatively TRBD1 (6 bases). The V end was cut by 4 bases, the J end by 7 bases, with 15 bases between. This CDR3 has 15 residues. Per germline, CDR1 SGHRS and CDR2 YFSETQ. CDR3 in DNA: TGCGCCAGCAGCCCCGCACCAGGACAGAATTCACCCCTCCACTTT. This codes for CASSPAPGQNSPLHF.

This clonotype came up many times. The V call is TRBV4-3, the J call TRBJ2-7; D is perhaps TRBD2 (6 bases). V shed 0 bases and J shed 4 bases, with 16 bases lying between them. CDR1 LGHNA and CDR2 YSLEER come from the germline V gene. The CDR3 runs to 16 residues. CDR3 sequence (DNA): TGCGCCAGCAGCCAAGATCTTGGAGGGACCCTATACGAGCAGTACTTC. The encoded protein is CASSQDLGGTLYEQYF.

The CDR3 here is CASSRTGLAGEQYF. As DNA, the CDR3 is TGTGCCAGCAGCAGAACGGGACTAGCGGGCGAGCAGTACTTC. The gene calls are TRBV9 and TRBJ2-5; 12 nucleotides agree with TRBD2. The last part of the DNA fits TRBJ2-7 better; the J call may be wrong. The CDR3 runs to 14 residues. Germline CDR1 and CDR2: SGDLS and YYNGEE.

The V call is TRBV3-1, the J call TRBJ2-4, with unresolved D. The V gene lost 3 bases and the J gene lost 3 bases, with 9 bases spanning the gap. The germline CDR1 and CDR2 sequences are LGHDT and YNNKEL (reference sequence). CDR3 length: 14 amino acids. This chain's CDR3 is CASSQDGFKNIQYF. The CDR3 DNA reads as TGTGCCAGCAGCCAGGACGGATTCAAAAACATTCAGTACTTC.

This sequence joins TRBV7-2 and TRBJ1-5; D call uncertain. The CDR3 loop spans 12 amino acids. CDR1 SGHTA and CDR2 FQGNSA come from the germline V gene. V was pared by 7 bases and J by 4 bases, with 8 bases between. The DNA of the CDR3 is TGTGCCAGCAACCCATATAATCAGCCCCAGCATTTT. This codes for CASNPYNQPQHF.

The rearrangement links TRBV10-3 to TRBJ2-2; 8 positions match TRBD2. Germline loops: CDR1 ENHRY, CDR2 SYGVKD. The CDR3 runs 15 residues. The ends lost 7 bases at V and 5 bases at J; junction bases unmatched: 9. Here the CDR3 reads CAITLGLAGTGELFF. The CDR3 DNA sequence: TGTGCCATCACCCTAGGACTAGCAGGGACCGGGGAGCTGTTTTTT.

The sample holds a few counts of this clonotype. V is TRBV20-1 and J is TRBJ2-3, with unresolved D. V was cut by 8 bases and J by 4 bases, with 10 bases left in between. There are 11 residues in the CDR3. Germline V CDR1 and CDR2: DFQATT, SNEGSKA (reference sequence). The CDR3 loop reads CSPVGADTQYF. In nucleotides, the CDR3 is TGCAGTCCCGTAGGAGCAGATACGCAGTATTTT.

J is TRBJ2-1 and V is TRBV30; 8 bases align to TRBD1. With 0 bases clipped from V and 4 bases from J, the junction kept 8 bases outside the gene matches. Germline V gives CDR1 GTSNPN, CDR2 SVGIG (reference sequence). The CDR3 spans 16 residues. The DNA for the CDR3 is TGTGCCTGGAGTGTTCCCCGGACAGGGTTATACAATGAGCAGTTCTTC. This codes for CAWSVPRTGLYNEQFF.

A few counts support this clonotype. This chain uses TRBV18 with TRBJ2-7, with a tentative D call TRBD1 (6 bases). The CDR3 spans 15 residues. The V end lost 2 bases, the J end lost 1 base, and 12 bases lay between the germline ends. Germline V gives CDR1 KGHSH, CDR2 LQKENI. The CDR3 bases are TGTGCCAGCTCACCAACGACAGGAGGTTCCTACGAGCAGTACTTC. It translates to CASSPTTGGSYEQYF.

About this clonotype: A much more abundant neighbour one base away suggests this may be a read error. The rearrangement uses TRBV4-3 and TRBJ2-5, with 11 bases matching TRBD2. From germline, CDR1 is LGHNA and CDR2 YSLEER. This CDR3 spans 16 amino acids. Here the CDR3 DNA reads TGCGCCAACAGCCATGCCGGGACTAGCGGACAAGAGACCCAGTACTTC. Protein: CANSHAGTSGQETQYF.

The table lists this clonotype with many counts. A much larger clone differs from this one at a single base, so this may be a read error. CDR3 sequence: CASSPGQAYGYTF. The CDR3 coding sequence is TGTGCCAGCAGCCCGGGACAGGCCTATGGCTACACCTTC. The chain has TRBV12-3 or TRBV12-4 and TRBJ1-2; 8 bases match TRBD1. Losses at the gene ends were 6 bases for V and 4 bases for J; bases not matched to a gene: 4. The length of the CDR3 is 13 residues.

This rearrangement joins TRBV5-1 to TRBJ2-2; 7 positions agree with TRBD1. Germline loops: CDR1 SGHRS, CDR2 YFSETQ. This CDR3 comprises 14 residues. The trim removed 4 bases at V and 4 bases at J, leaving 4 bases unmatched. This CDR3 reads CASSTGQRTGELFF. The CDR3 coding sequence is TGCGCCAGCAGCACGGGACAGCGCACCGGGGAGCTGTTTTTT. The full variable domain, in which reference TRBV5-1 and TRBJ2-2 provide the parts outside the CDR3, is KAGVTQTPRYLIKTRGQQVTLSCSPISGHRSVSWYQQTPGQGLQFLFEYFSETQRNKGNFPGRFSGRQFSNSRSEMNVSTLELGDSALYLCASSTGQRTGELFFGEGSRLTVL.

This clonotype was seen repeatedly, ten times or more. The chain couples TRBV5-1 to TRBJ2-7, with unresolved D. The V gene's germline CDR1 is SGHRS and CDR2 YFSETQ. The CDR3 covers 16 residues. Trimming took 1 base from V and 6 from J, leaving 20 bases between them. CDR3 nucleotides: TGCGCCAGCAGCTTGATGGCTCGGCCCTCCCCCCGCGAGCAGTACTTC. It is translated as CASSLMARPSPREQYF.

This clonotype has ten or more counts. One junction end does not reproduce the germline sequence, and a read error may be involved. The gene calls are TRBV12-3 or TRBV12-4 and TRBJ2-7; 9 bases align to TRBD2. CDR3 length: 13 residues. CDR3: CASSGGRTYEQYF. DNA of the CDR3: TGCGCCAGCAGCGGGGGGCGGACCTACGAGCAGTACTTC.